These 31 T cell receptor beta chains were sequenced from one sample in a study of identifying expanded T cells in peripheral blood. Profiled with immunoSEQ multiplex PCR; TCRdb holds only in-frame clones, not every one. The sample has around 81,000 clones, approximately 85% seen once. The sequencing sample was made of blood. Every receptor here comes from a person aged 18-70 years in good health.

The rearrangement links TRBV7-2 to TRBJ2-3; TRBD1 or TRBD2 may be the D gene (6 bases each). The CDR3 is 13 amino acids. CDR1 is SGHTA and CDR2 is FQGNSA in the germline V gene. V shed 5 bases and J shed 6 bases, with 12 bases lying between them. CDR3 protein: CASSPGAGDTQYF. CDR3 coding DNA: TGTGCCAGCAGCCCGGGGGCAGGGGATACGCAGTATTTT.

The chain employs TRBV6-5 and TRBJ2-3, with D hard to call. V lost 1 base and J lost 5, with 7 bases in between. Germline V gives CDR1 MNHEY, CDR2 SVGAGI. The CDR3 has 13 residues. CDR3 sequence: CASSYFVGDTQYF. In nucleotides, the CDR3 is TGTGCCAGCAGTTACTTTGTGGGAGATACGCAGTATTTT.

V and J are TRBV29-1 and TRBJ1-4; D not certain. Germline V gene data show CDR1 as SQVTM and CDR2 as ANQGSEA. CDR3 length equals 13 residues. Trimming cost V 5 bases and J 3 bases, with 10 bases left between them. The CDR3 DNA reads TGCAGCGTTCAGAAGCAGGCTAATGAAAAACTGTTTTTT. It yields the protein CSVQKQANEKLFF.

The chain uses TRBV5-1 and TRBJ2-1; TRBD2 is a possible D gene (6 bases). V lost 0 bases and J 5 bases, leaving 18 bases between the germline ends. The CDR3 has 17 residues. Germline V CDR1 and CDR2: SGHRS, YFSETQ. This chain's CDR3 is CASSLGLKLAQDNEQFF. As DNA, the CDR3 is TGCGCCAGCAGCTTGGGACTGAAACTAGCACAGGACAATGAGCAGTTCTTC. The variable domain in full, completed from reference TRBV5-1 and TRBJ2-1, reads KAGVTQTPRYLIKTRGQQVTLSCSPISGHRSVSWYQQTPGQGLQFLFEYFSETQRNKGNFPGRFSGRQFSNSRSEMNVSTLELGDSALYLCASSLGLKLAQDNEQFFGPGTRLTVL.

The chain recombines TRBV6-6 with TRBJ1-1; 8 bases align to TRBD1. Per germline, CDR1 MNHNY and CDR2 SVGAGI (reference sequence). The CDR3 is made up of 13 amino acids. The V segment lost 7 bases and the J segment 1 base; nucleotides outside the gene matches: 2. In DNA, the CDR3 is TGTGCCAGCATCGGACAGGGGAACACTGAAGCTTTCTTT. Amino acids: CASIGQGNTEAFF.

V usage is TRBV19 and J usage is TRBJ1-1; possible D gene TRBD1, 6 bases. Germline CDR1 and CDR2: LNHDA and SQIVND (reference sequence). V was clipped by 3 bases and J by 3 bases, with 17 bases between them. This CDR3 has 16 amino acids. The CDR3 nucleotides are TGTGCCAGTAGTATGGGGGCCCTCACAGGGTACACTGAAGCTTTCTTT. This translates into CASSMGALTGYTEAFF. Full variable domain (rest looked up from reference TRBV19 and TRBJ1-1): DGGITQSPKYLFRKEGQNVTLSCEQNLNHDAMYWYRQDPGQGLRLIYYSQIVNDFQKGDIAEGYSVSREKKESFPLTVTSAQKNPTAFYLCASSMGALTGYTEAFFGQGTRLTVV.

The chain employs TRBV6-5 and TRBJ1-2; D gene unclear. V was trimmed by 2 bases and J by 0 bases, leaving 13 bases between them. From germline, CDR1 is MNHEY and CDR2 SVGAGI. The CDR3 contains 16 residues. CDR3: CASSYVSTLSNYGYTF. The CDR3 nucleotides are TGTGCCAGCAGTTACGTGTCCACCCTGTCTAACTATGGCTACACCTTC.

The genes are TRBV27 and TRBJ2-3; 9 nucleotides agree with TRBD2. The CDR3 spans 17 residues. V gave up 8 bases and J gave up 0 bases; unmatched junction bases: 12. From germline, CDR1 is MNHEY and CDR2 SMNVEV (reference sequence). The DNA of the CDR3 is TGTGCCAGCTCCCGGTTGGGGGCGGGGGGGAGCACAGATACGCAGTATTTT. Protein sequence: CASSRLGAGGSTDTQYF.

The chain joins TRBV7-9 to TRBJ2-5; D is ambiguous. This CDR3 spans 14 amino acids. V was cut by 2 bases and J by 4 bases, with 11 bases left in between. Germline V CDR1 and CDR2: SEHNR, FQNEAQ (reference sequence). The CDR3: CASSLTSSGETQYF. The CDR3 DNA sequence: TGTGCCAGCAGCTTAACTTCGTCTGGAGAGACCCAGTACTTC. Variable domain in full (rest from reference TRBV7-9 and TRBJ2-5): DTGVSQNPRHKITKRGQNVTFRCDPISEHNRLYWYRQTLGQGPEFLTYFQNEAQLEKSRLLSDRFSAERPKGSFSTLEIQRTEQGDSAMYLCASSLTSSGETQYFGPGTRLLVL.

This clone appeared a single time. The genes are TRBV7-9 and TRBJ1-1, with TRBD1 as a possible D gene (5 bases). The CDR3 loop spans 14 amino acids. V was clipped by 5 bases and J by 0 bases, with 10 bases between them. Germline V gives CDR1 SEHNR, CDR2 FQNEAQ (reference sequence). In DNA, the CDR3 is TGTGCCAGCAGCATCAGGGAGGTGAACACTGAAGCTTTCTTT. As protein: CASSIREVNTEAFF. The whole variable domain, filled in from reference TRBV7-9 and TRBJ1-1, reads DTGVSQNPRHKITKRGQNVTFRCDPISEHNRLYWYRQTLGQGPEFLTYFQNEAQLEKSRLLSDRFSAERPKGSFSTLEIQRTEQGDSAMYLCASSIREVNTEAFFGQGTRLTVV.

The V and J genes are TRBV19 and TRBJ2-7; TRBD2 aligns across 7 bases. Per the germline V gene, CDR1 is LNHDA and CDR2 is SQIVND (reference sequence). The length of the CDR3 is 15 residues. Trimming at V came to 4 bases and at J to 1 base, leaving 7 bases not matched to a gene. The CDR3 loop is CASSTGLGGSYEQYF. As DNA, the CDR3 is TGTGCCAGTAGTACCGGGTTGGGGGGGTCCTACGAGCAGTACTTC.

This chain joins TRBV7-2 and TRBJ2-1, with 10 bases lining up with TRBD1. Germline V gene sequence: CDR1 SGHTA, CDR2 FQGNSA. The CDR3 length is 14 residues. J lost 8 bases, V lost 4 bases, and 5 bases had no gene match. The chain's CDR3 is CASSSAGQGDEQFF. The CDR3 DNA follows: TGTGCCAGCAGCTCAGCCGGACAGGGGGATGAGCAGTTCTTC.

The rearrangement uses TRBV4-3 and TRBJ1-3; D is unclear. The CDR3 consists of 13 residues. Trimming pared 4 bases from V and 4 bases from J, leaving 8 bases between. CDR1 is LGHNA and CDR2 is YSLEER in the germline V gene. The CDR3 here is CASSPFLGNTIYF. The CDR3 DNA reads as TGCGCCAGCAGCCCCTTCTTGGGAAACACCATATATTTT.

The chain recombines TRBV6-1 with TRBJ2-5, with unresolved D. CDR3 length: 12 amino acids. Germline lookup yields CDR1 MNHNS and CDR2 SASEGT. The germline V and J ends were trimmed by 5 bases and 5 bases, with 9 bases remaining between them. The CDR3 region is CASSRARETQYF. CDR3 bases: TGTGCCAGCAGTCGGGCGAGGGAGACCCAGTACTTC.

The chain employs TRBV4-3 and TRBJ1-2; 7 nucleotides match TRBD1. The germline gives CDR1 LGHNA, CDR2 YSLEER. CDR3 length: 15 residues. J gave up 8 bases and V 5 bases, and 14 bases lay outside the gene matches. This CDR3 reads CASSERSGGLWGYTF. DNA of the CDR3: TGCGCCAGCAGCGAACGATCAGGGGGACTCTGGGGCTACACCTTC.

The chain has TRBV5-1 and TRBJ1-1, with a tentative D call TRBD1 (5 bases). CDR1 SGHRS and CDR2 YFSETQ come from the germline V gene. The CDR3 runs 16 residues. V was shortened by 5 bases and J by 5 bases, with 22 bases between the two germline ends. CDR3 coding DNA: TGCGCCAGCAGGAGTTTTGGACACCGCAGTGGGACTGAAGCTTTCTTT. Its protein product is CASRSFGHRSGTEAFF.

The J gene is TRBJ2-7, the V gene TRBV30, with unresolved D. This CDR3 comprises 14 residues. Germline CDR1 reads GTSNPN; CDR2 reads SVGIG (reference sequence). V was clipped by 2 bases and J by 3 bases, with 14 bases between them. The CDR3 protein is CAWSSVTLRYEQYF. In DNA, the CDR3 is TGTGCCTGGAGTTCGGTTACTCTTCGCTACGAGCAGTACTTC.

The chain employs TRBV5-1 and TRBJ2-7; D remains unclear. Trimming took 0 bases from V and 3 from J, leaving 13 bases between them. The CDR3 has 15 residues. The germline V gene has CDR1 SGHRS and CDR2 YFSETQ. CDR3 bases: TGCGCCAGCAGCTTGGGGTCGTTTCTCAACTACGAGCAGTACTTC. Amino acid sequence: CASSLGSFLNYEQYF.

CDR3 sequence reads: CASSSGQTTGELFF. CDR3 nucleotide sequence: TGTGCCAGCAGCTCGGGACAGACCACCGGGGAGCTGTTTTTT. V and J are TRBV7-7 and TRBJ2-2; 7 bases map to TRBD1. Trimming cost V 4 bases and J 4 bases; bases outside gene matches: 3. Germline CDR1 reads SSHAT; CDR2 reads FNYEAQ (reference sequence). The length of the CDR3 is 14 residues.

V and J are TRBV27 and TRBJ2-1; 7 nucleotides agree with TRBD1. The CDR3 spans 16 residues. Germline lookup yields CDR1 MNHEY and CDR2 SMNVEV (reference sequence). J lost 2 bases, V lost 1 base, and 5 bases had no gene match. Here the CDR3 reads CASSLYAGGTYNEQFF. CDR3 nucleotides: TGTGCCAGCAGTTTATACGCAGGGGGTACCTACAATGAGCAGTTCTTC.

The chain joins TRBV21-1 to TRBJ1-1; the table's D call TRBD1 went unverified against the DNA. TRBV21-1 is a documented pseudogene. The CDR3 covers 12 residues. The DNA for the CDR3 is TGTGCCACCTACAGGGGGAGGGCTGAAGCTTTCTTT. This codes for CATYRGRAEAFF.

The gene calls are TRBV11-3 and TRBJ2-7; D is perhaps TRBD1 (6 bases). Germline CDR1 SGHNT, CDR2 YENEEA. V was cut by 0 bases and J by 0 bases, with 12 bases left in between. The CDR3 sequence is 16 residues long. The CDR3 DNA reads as TGTGCCAGCAGCTTAGAATCCGGGACAACCTCCTACGAGCAGTACTTC. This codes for CASSLESGTTSYEQYF.

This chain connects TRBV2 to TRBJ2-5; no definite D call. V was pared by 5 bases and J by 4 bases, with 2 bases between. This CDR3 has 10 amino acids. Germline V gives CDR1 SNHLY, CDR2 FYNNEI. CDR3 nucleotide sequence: TGTGCCAGCAGTTTAGAGACCCAGTACTTC. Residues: CASSLETQYF. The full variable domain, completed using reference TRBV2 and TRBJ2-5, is EPEVTQTPSHQVTQMGQEVILRCVPISNHLYFYWYRQILGQKVEFLVSFYNNEISEKSEIFDDQFSVERPDGSNFTLKIRSTKLEDSAMYFCASSLETQYFGPGTRLLVL.

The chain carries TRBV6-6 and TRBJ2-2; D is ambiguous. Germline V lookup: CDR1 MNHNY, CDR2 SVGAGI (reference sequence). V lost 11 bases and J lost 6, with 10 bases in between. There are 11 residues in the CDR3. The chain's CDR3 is CAGWQAGELFF. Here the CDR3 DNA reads TGTGCCGGGTGGCAGGCCGGGGAGCTGTTTTTT.

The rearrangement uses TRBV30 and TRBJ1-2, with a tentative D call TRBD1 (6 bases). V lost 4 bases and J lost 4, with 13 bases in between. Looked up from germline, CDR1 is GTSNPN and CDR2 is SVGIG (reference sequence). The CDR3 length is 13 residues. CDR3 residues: CAWNEQGPYGYTF. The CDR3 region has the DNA TGTGCCTGGAACGAACAGGGTCCCTATGGCTACACCTTC.

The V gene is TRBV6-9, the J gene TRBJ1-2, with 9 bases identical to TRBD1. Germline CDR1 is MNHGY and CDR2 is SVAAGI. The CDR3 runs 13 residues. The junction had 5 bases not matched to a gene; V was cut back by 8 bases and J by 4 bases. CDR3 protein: CASRGQGVYGYTF. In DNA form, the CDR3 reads TGTGCCAGCCGGGGACAGGGAGTCTATGGCTACACCTTC.

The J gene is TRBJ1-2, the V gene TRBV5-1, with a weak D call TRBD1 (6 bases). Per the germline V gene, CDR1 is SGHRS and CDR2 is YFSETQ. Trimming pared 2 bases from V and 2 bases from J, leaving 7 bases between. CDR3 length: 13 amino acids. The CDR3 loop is CASSFQGNYGYTF. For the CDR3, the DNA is TGCGCCAGCAGCTTCCAGGGGAACTATGGCTACACCTTC. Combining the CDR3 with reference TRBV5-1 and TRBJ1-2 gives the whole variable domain KAGVTQTPRYLIKTRGQQVTLSCSPISGHRSVSWYQQTPGQGLQFLFEYFSETQRNKGNFPGRFSGRQFSNSRSEMNVSTLELGDSALYLCASSFQGNYGYTFGSGTRLTVV.

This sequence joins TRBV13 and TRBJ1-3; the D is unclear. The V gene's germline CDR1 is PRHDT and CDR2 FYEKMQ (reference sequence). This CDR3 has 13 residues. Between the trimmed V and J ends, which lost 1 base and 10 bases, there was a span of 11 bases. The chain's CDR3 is CASSLVRRETIYF. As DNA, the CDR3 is TGTGCCAGCAGCTTAGTTCGGAGGGAGACCATATATTTT.

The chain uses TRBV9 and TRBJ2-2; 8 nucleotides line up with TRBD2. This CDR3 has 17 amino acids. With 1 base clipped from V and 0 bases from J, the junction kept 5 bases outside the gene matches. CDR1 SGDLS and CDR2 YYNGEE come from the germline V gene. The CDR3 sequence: CASSVPGGQANTGELFF. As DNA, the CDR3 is TGTGCCAGCAGCGTACCGGGAGGGCAAGCGAACACCGGGGAGCTGTTTTTT.

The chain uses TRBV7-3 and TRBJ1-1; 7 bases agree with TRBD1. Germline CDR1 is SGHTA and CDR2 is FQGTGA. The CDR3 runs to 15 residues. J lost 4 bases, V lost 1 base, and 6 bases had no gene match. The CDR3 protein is CASSLNSQGGTEAFF. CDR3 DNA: TGTGCCAGCAGCTTAAATTCTCAGGGGGGCACTGAAGCTTTCTTT. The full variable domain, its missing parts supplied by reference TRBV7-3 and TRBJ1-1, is GAGVSQTPSNKVTEKGKYVELRCDPISGHTALYWYRQSLGQGPEFLIYFQGTGAADDSGLPNDRFFAVRPEGSVSTLKIQRTERGDSAVYLCASSLNSQGGTEAFFGQGTRLTVV.

CDR3: CASSLGFPGNTIYF. DNA of the CDR3: TGCGCCAGCAGCTTGGGCTTTCCTGGAAACACCATATATTTT. This sequence joins TRBV5-1 and TRBJ1-3; D is undetermined. V gave up 0 bases and J gave up 2 bases, with 6 bases separating them. CDR3 length: 14 amino acids. CDR1 and CDR2 (germline): SGHRS, YFSETQ.